The text below deals with one T cell receptor beta chain. The antigen is undetermined. Profiling relied on immunoSEQ multiplex PCR, and the TCRdb table lists in-frame clones only, not all of them. Among 5,500 to 6,500 clones listed, around four fifths were seen once. Unmatched junction bases numbered 11, after V lost 5 bases and J lost 4 bases. Germline-derived CDR1 and CDR2 are GTSNPN and SVGIG (reference sequence). This CDR3 is 15 amino acids long. These data originate in a study of T cell clonotyping in hematopoietic cell transplantation. Samples: about 28 days before transplant, then days 30, 100 and 180 after. The study's findings and limits: At the given depth, recipient repertoires were over 95% de novo clonotypes. Graft donor and pretransplant recipient Inverse Simpson Index values predicted broader posttransplant TCR diversity.

Here the sequenced sample was peripheral blood mononuclear cells, taken 180 days after allogeneic stem cell transplant. This receptor was taken from a male patient aged 70-85 years who had an allogeneic stem cell transplant from an unrelated donor, so T cells may come from the graft donor. Some clones in this sample may be carry-over from other donors' samples. The rearrangement links TRBV30 to TRBJ1-5; 7 positions agree with TRBD1. The CDR3 reads CAWQGGGTANQPQHF. CDR3 in DNA: TGTGCCTGGCAGGGGGGGGGTACGGCGAATCAGCCCCAGCATTTT.